The 16 T cell receptor beta chains presented below share a single source sample, sequenced in a study of metastatic and nonmetastatic thyroid tumors. All patients were untreated before thyroid surgery. MiXCR re-clonotyped the PCR reads for TCRdb. The repertoire consists of some 15,000 clones, with 20% to 30% occurring once and the leading ten covering less than 11%. The sequenced sample consisted of adjacent normal tissue. The receptors shown here come from a female donor with papillary thyroid cancer or a benign thyroid nodule (not recorded which). Some clones in this sample may be carry-over from other donors' samples.

This clone was detected ten times or more. The CDR3 DNA reads TGTGCCAGTAGTTTACAGGGAGCGAACACTGAAGCTTTCTTT. Its protein product is CASSLQGANTEAFF. The V and J genes are TRBV19 and TRBJ1-1; D is perhaps TRBD1 (6 bases). V lost 5 bases and J lost 1, with 11 bases in between. The CDR3 length is 14 residues. Germline values: CDR1 LNHDA, CDR2 SQIVND (reference sequence).

This rearrangement joins TRBV6-9 to TRBJ2-7; no clear D gene. Trimming took 2 bases from V and 0 from J, leaving 8 bases between them. In germline, CDR1 is MNHGY, CDR2 SVAAGI. CDR3 size: 14 residues. The CDR3 sequence: CASSYRHHSYEQYF. The CDR3 nucleotides are TGTGCCAGCAGTTATCGGCATCACTCCTACGAGCAGTACTTC.

In this sample, this clone turned up a few times. The chain joins TRBV6-2 or TRBV6-3 to TRBJ2-3; 9 bases are shared with TRBD2. The CDR3 loop spans 16 amino acids. Germline assignment: CDR1 MNHEY and CDR2 SVGEGT. The V and J ends lost 2 bases and 4 bases, in that order; junction bases with no gene match: 7. Written as DNA, the CDR3 is TGTGCCAGCAGTTACCTTGCGGGAGGGCCGGCAGATACGCAGTATTTT. Encoded protein: CASSYLAGGPADTQYF.

A few counts support this clone. The chain has TRBV19 and TRBJ1-1, with 7 positions matching TRBD1. With V trimmed by 2 bases and J by 0 bases, 3 bases remained unmatched. Per the germline V gene, CDR1 is LNHDA and CDR2 is SQIVND (reference sequence). This CDR3 is 15 amino acids long. DNA of the CDR3: TGTGCCAGTAGTATACAGGGGGGGGTGAACACTGAAGCTTTCTTT. This encodes CASSIQGGVNTEAFF.

This chain joins TRBV6-2 or TRBV6-3 and TRBJ2-7, with D unclear. The CDR3 spans 11 residues. Trimming removed 2 bases from V and 6 bases from J, with 5 bases in between. CDR1 MNHEY and CDR2 SVGEGT come from the germline V gene. In DNA form, the CDR3 reads TGTGCCAGCAGTTACGAACTCGAGCAGTACTTC. Translating gives CASSYELEQYF.

This clone came up a few times. The chain has TRBV5-1 and TRBJ2-2, with D perhaps TRBD2 (5 bases). In germline, CDR1 is SGHRS, CDR2 YFSETQ. V gave up 1 base and J gave up 5 bases, with 6 bases separating them. The CDR3 has 13 amino acids. For the CDR3, the DNA is TGCGCCAGCAGCTTGACTAGTACCGGGGAGCTGTTTTTT. This encodes CASSLTSTGELFF.

The rearrangement uses TRBV30 and TRBJ2-3, with a weak D call TRBD2 (7 bases). Germline V CDR1 and CDR2: GTSNPN, SVGIG (reference sequence). This CDR3 has 13 amino acids. The CDR3 loop is CALEKGGADTQYF. The CDR3, as DNA: TGTGCGCTGGAGAAAGGGGGGGCAGATACGCAGTATTTT.

This clone counts as large. The chain carries TRBV28 and TRBJ2-7, with TRBD2 matching 7 bases. The CDR3 runs to 14 residues. V trimming: 5 bases; J trimming: 3 bases; junction bases outside the gene matches: 7. In germline, CDR1 is MDHEN, CDR2 SYDVKM. CDR3 amino acids: CASSITGRSYEQYF. For the CDR3, the DNA is TGTGCCAGCAGTATTACCGGGAGGAGCTACGAGCAGTACTTC. Looking up the rest from reference TRBV28 and TRBJ2-7 gives the full variable domain: DVKVTQSSRYLVKRTGEKVFLECVQDMDHENMFWYRQDPGLGLRLIYFSYDVKMKEKGDIPEGYSVSREKKERFSLILESASTNQTSMYLCASSITGRSYEQYFGPGTRLTVT.

The chain joins TRBV11-2 to TRBJ2-3, with no clear D. This CDR3 region has 14 residues. V was shortened by 5 bases and J by 0 bases, with 9 bases between the two germline ends. CDR1 is SGHAT, CDR2 FQNNGV, per germline. CDR3 nucleotides: TGTGCCAGCAGCCCGTCCACTAGCACAGATACGCAGTATTTT. Its translation: CASSPSTSTDTQYF.

This clone occurred a few times. The chain employs TRBV2 and TRBJ2-3; no reliable D call. CDR1 SNHLY and CDR2 FYNNEI come from the germline V gene. This CDR3 region has 14 residues. Trimming removed 6 bases at V and 0 bases at J, with 10 bases between. The CDR3 sequence is CASRVYGSTDTQYF. The CDR3 coding sequence is TGTGCCAGCAGGGTCTACGGAAGCACAGATACGCAGTATTTT.

This chain links TRBV20-1 with TRBJ2-1, with D hard to call. There are 14 residues in the CDR3. V was shortened by 2 bases and J by 1 base, with 9 bases between the two germline ends. The germline V gene has CDR1 DFQATT and CDR2 SNEGSKA (reference sequence). CDR3 sequence reads: CSARRLDSYNEQFF. The DNA of the CDR3 is TGCAGTGCTAGAAGGCTAGATTCCTACAATGAGCAGTTCTTC.

The chain employs TRBV20-1 and TRBJ1-1; the match to TRBD1 covers 7 bases. This CDR3 region has 14 residues. CDR1 is DFQATT, CDR2 SNEGSKA, per germline (reference sequence). The V and J ends lost 6 bases and 3 bases, in that order; junction bases with no gene match: 10. In DNA form, the CDR3 reads TGCAGTGCACGTTTACAGGGGCGCGACACTGAAGCTTTCTTT. Its protein product is CSARLQGRDTEAFF.

This clone was detected only once. Other DNA sequences within the sample encode an identical CDR3. The rearrangement joins TRBV18 to TRBJ1-2; no clear D. Germline V gene lookup returns CDR1 KGHSH and CDR2 LQKENI. V dropped 5 bases and J dropped 0 bases, with 4 bases sitting between them. The CDR3 runs to 12 residues. This chain's CDR3 is CASSGANYGYTF. The CDR3 DNA reads TGTGCCAGCTCAGGGGCTAACTATGGCTACACCTTC.

The CDR3 DNA reads as TGTGCCAGCAGCTCCGTGAACACTGAAGCTTTCTTT. It translates to CASSSVNTEAFF. The chain links TRBV11-2 to TRBJ1-1, with unresolved D. Germline CDR1 is SGHAT and CDR2 is FQNNGV. This CDR3 is 12 amino acids long. V was shortened by 4 bases and J by 0 bases, with 3 bases between the two germline ends. Full variable domain (remainder filled in from reference TRBV11-2 and TRBJ1-1): EAGVAQSPRYKIIEKRQSVAFWCNPISGHATLYWYQQILGQGPKLLIQFQNNGVVDDSQLPKDRFSAERLKGVDSTLKIQPAKLEDSAVYLCASSSVNTEAFFGQGTRLTVV.

The V gene is TRBV4-1, the J gene TRBJ1-2; 7 bases map to TRBD1. V was clipped by 1 base and J by 8 bases; unmatched bases: 1. Germline values: CDR1 MGHRA, CDR2 YSYEKL. The CDR3 has 12 amino acids. In nucleotides, the CDR3 is TGCGCCAGCAGCCAAGGGACAGGCGGCTACACCTTC. As protein: CASSQGTGGYTF.

This clone has a handful of counts. This chain connects TRBV30 to TRBJ1-2, with D perhaps matching TRBD1 (5 bases). The CDR3 spans 14 residues. Trimming pared 4 bases from V and 2 bases from J, leaving 14 bases between. The germline gives CDR1 GTSNPN, CDR2 SVGIG (reference sequence). CDR3 sequence reads: CAWTGGIGNYGYTF. In DNA form, the CDR3 reads TGTGCCTGGACTGGGGGTATTGGCAACTATGGCTACACCTTC.